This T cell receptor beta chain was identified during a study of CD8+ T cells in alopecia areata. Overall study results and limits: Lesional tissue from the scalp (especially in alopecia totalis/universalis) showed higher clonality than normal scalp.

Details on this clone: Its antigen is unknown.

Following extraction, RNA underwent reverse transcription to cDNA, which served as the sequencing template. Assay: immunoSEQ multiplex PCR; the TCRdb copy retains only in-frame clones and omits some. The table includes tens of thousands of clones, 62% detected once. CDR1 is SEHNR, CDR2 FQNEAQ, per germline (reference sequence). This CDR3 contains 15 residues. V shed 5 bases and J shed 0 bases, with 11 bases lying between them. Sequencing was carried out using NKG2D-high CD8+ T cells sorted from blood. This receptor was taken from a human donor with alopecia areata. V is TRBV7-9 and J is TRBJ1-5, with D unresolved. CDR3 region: CASSPGLNSNQPQHF. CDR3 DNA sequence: TGTGCCAGCAGCCCCGGACTAAATAGCAATCAGCCCCAGCATTTT.